The rows below give T cell receptor beta chains drawn from one sample of a study. Each CDR3 protein is one row after TCRdb ran MiXCR on the RT-PCR reads. The repertoire consists of about 700,000 distinct CDR3 sequences, with over 12% occurring once and the leading ten covering roughly 3.6%. Sequenced sample: memory CD4+ T cells from blood. These receptors came from a female donor in good health, serving as a healthy control. Both conserved end residues are part of each CDR3. The D gene is left open where the match is weak. Rows give clone size only sometimes, using once, few, many, or a class for an expanded clone.

d_call: -
v_call: TRBV27
j_call: TRBJ2-1
clone_size: once
cdr3_aa: CASNAGLAYNEQFF
cdr3_nt: TGTGCCAGCAATGCGGGACTGGCTTACAATGAGCAGTTCTTC

d_call: -
v_call: TRBV9
j_call: TRBJ2-1
clone_size: few
cdr3_aa: CASSGTDSNNEQFF
cdr3_nt: TGTGCCAGCAGCGGGACTGACAGCAACAATGAGCAGTTCTTC

d_call: -
v_call: TRBV3-1
j_call: TRBJ1-1
clone_size: -
cdr3_aa: CASSQKEWGARTEAFF
cdr3_nt: TGTGCCAGCAGCCAAAAGGAGTGGGGGGCGCGGACTGAAGCTTTCTTT

d_call: TRBD2
v_call: TRBV27
j_call: TRBJ2-3
clone_size: few
cdr3_aa: CASSLLPSGSGTDTQYF
cdr3_nt: TGTGCCAGCAGTTTATTGCCAAGCGGGAGTGGAACAGATACGCAGTATTTT

d_call: -
v_call: TRBV7-2
j_call: TRBJ1-1
clone_size: once
cdr3_aa: CASSLGGTQGLTEAFF
cdr3_nt: TGTGCCAGCAGCTTAGGGGGGACACAGGGTCTAACTGAAGCTTTCTTT

d_call: TRBD1
v_call: TRBV4-3
j_call: TRBJ1-2
clone_size: -
cdr3_aa: CASSQDPGGIIGYTF
cdr3_nt: TGCGCCAGCAGCCAAGACCCAGGGGGCATTATTGGCTACACCTTC

d_call: TRBD1
v_call: TRBV12-5
j_call: TRBJ1-1
clone_size: many
cdr3_aa: CASGFGQAAFF
cdr3_nt: TGTGCTAGTGGTTTCGGACAGGCGGCTTTCTTT

d_call: -
v_call: TRBV4-2
j_call: TRBJ2-1
clone_size: -
cdr3_aa: CASSQERRGEQFF
cdr3_nt: TGTGCCAGCAGCCAAGAGAGACGGGGTGAGCAGTTCTTC

d_call: -
v_call: TRBV11-2
j_call: TRBJ2-6
clone_size: -
cdr3_aa: CASSLKNKSGGAGANVLTF
cdr3_nt: TGTGCCAGCAGCCTTAAAAATAAGTCGGGGGGCGCTGGGGCCAACGTCCTGACTTTC

d_call: -
v_call: TRBV6-2/TRBV6-3
j_call: TRBJ1-5
clone_size: -
cdr3_aa: CASSYFGSQGAGNQPQHF
cdr3_nt: TGTGCCAGCAGTTACTTTGGGTCACAGGGTGCGGGCAATCAGCCCCAGCATTTT

d_call: TRBD1
v_call: TRBV5-1
j_call: TRBJ2-1
clone_size: many
cdr3_aa: CASSPRLSGQGDRNNEQFF
cdr3_nt: TGCGCCAGCAGCCCAAGGTTATCTGGACAGGGGGATCGGAACAATGAGCAGTTCTTC

d_call: TRBD1
v_call: TRBV5-1
j_call: TRBJ2-7
clone_size: many
cdr3_aa: CASSEGTGGLYEQYF
cdr3_nt: TGCGCCAGCAGCGAAGGGACAGGGGGTTTGTACGAGCAGTACTTC

d_call: TRBD1
v_call: TRBV29-1
j_call: TRBJ1-1
clone_size: many
cdr3_aa: CSVEGQRNTEAFF
cdr3_nt: TGCAGCGTGGAGGGACAGCGGAACACTGAAGCTTTCTTT

d_call: -
v_call: TRBV18
j_call: TRBJ1-5
clone_size: -
cdr3_aa: CASSEGYSNQPQHF
cdr3_nt: TGTGCCAGCTCAGAAGGTTATAGCAATCAGCCCCAGCATTTT

d_call: TRBD2
v_call: TRBV4-3
j_call: TRBJ2-5
clone_size: few
cdr3_aa: CASSQELAGETQYF
cdr3_nt: TGCGCCAGCAGCCAAGAACTAGCGGGAGAGACCCAGTACTTC

d_call: -
v_call: TRBV2
j_call: TRBJ2-2
clone_size: -
cdr3_aa: CASSEKGTWGTGELFF
cdr3_nt: TGTGCCAGCAGTGAAAAGGGCACCTGGGGAACCGGGGAGCTGTTTTTT

d_call: -
v_call: TRBV7-2
j_call: TRBJ2-7
clone_size: many
cdr3_aa: CASSSGGRGEQYF
cdr3_nt: TGTGCCAGCAGTTCTGGAGGGAGAGGAGAGCAGTACTTC

d_call: -
v_call: TRBV5-1
j_call: TRBJ2-1
clone_size: many
cdr3_aa: CASKHGSSYNEQFF
cdr3_nt: TGCGCCAGCAAACACGGGAGCTCCTACAATGAGCAGTTCTTC

d_call: TRBD2
v_call: TRBV6-6
j_call: TRBJ2-1
clone_size: -
cdr3_aa: CASSSRTSGRFEQFF
cdr3_nt: TGTGCCAGCAGTTCCCGGACTAGCGGGAGGTTTGAGCAGTTCTTC

d_call: -
v_call: TRBV12-3/TRBV12-4
j_call: TRBJ2-7
clone_size: -
cdr3_aa: CASSSGTSLGYEQYF
cdr3_nt: TGTGCCAGCAGTTCCGGGACCTCCCTCGGATACGAGCAGTACTTC

d_call: -
v_call: TRBV27
j_call: TRBJ1-6
clone_size: -
cdr3_aa: CASSLNGPLNSPIHF
cdr3_nt: TGTGCCAGCAGTTTGAACGGACCGTTGAATTCACCCATCCACTTT

d_call: TRBD2
v_call: TRBV5-1
j_call: TRBJ2-5
clone_size: few
cdr3_aa: CASSLAEGSGGTETQYF
cdr3_nt: TGCGCCAGCAGCTTGGCCGAGGGTAGCGGGGGGACGGAGACCCAGTACTTC

d_call: -
v_call: TRBV20-1
j_call: TRBJ1-4
clone_size: -
cdr3_aa: CSAISKTNEKLFF
cdr3_nt: TGCAGTGCTATTTCCAAGACTAATGAAAAACTGTTTTTT

d_call: TRBD1
v_call: TRBV6-1
j_call: TRBJ2-3
clone_size: many
cdr3_aa: CASRGQGQGDTQYF
cdr3_nt: TGTGCCAGCAGAGGACAGGGGCAGGGAGATACGCAGTATTTT

d_call: -
v_call: TRBV19
j_call: TRBJ2-5
clone_size: few
cdr3_aa: CASSIGHMQETQYF
cdr3_nt: TGTGCCAGTAGTATCGGACATATGCAAGAGACCCAGTACTTC

d_call: -
v_call: TRBV28
j_call: TRBJ2-1
clone_size: many
cdr3_aa: CASRSEPEEQFF
cdr3_nt: TGTGCCAGCAGGTCAGAACCCGAAGAGCAGTTCTTC

d_call: -
v_call: TRBV7-3
j_call: TRBJ1-6
clone_size: few
cdr3_aa: CASSLQGTNSPLHF
cdr3_nt: TGTGCCAGCAGCTTACAGGGGACAAATTCACCCCTCCACTTT

d_call: TRBD1
v_call: TRBV25-1
j_call: TRBJ2-1
clone_size: many
cdr3_aa: CASSETGGSYNEQFF
cdr3_nt: TGTGCCAGCAGTGAGACAGGGGGCTCCTACAATGAGCAGTTCTTC

d_call: -
v_call: TRBV20-1
j_call: TRBJ2-3
clone_size: many
cdr3_aa: CSAFPDGTIDTQYF
cdr3_nt: TGCAGTGCCTTCCCGGACGGGACGATAGATACGCAGTATTTT

d_call: -
v_call: TRBV5-1
j_call: TRBJ1-5
clone_size: few
cdr3_aa: CASSGGTTPNQPQHF
cdr3_nt: TGCGCCAGCAGCGGCGGGACAACCCCTAATCAGCCCCAGCATTTT

d_call: -
v_call: TRBV9
j_call: TRBJ2-1
clone_size: -
cdr3_aa: CASSVGGRHNEQFF
cdr3_nt: TGTGCCAGCAGCGTTGGGGGCCGCCACAATGAGCAGTTCTTC

d_call: TRBD1
v_call: TRBV5-6
j_call: TRBJ2-5
clone_size: -
cdr3_aa: CASSGGDRVGETQYF
cdr3_nt: TGTGCCAGCAGCGGGGGGGACAGGGTCGGAGAGACCCAGTACTTC

d_call: -
v_call: TRBV20-1
j_call: TRBJ1-5
clone_size: -
cdr3_aa: CSARVAGHSPYSNQPQHF
cdr3_nt: TGCAGTGCTAGAGTGGCGGGTCATTCCCCTTATAGCAATCAGCCCCAGCATTTT

d_call: TRBD2
v_call: TRBV7-2
j_call: TRBJ2-1
clone_size: -
cdr3_aa: CASSRRLAGAIYNEQFF
cdr3_nt: TGTGCCAGCAGCAGACGACTAGCGGGGGCAATATACAATGAGCAGTTCTTC

d_call: -
v_call: TRBV7-9
j_call: TRBJ1-1
clone_size: few
cdr3_aa: CASSGPGLLLLNTEAFF
cdr3_nt: TGTGCCAGCAGCGGTCCGGGGCTTTTACTGTTGAACACTGAAGCTTTCTTT

d_call: TRBD2
v_call: TRBV4-1
j_call: TRBJ2-4
clone_size: many
cdr3_aa: CASSQGMLAGTKNIQYF
cdr3_nt: TGCGCCAGCAGCCAAGGTATGCTAGCGGGGACCAAAAACATTCAGTACTTC

d_call: TRBD1
v_call: TRBV29-1
j_call: TRBJ2-3
clone_size: many
cdr3_aa: CSETGTGADTQYF
cdr3_nt: TGCAGCGAAACCGGGACAGGGGCAGATACGCAGTATTTT

d_call: -
v_call: TRBV19
j_call: TRBJ1-2
clone_size: -
cdr3_aa: CASSIGRNENYGYTF
cdr3_nt: TGTGCCAGTAGTATAGGCCGTAACGAGAACTATGGCTACACCTTC

d_call: -
v_call: TRBV19
j_call: TRBJ2-1
clone_size: -
cdr3_aa: CASSVNRGRLAGRDNEQFF
cdr3_nt: TGTGCCAGTAGTGTGAACAGGGGGAGGTTAGCGGGTCGCGACAATGAGCAGTTCTTC

d_call: TRBD1
v_call: TRBV19
j_call: TRBJ1-2
clone_size: once
cdr3_aa: CASSTNLGQALSLGSF
cdr3_nt: TGTGCCAGTAGTACCAACCTGGGACAGGCCCTATCCCTGGGGTCCTTC

d_call: TRBD2
v_call: TRBV6-5
j_call: TRBJ2-1
clone_size: -
cdr3_aa: CASRSGRHF
cdr3_nt: TGTGCCAGCAGGAGCGGGAGACACTTC